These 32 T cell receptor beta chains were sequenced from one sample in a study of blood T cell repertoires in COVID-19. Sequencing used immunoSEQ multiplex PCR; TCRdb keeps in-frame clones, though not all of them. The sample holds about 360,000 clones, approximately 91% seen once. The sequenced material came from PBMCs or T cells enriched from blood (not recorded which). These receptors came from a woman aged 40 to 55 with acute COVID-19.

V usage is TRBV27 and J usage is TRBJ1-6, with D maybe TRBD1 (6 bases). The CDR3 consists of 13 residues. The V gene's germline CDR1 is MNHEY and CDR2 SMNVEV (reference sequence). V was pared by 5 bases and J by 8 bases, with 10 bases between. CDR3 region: CASSITGHSPLHF. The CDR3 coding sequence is TGTGCCAGCAGTATAACAGGGCATTCACCCCTCCACTTT.

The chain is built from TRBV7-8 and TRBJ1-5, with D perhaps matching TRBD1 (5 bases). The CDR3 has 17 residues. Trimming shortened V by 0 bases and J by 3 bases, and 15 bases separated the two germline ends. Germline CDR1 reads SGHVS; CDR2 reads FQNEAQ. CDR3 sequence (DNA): TGTGCCAGCAGCTTAGCGTCGGCAGGGCGTTTCAATCAGCCCCAGCATTTT. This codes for CASSLASAGRFNQPQHF.

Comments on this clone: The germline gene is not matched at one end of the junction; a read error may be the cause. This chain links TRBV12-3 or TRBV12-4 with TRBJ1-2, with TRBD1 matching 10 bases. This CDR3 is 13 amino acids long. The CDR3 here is CASSHYLDRGPSF. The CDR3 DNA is TGTGCCAGCAGCCACTACCTTGACAGGGGGCCTAGCTTC.

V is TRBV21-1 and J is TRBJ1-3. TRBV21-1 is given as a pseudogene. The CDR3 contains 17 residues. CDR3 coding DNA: TGTGCCAGCAGCAAAGATGGGGGGATGAGCTCTGGAAACACCATATATTTT. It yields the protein CASSKDGGMSSGNTIYF.

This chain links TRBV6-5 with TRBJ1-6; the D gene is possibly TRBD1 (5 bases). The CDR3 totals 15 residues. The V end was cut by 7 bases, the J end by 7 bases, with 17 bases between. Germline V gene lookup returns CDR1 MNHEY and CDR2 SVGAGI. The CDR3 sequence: CASTPRRDGNSPLHF. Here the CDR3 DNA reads TGTGCCAGCACACCCCGGCGGGACGGAAATTCACCCCTCCACTTT.

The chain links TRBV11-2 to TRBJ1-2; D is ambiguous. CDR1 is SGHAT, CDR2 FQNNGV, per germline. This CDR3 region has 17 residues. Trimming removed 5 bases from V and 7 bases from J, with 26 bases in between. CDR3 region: CASSASTLLTLSSGYTF. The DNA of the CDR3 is TGTGCCAGCAGCGCTTCTACCTTACTGACATTATCTTCTGGCTACACCTTC. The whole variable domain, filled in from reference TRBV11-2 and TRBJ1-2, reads EAGVAQSPRYKIIEKRQSVAFWCNPISGHATLYWYQQILGQGPKLLIQFQNNGVVDDSQLPKDRFSAERLKGVDSTLKIQPAKLEDSAVYLCASSASTLLTLSSGYTFGSGTRLTVV.

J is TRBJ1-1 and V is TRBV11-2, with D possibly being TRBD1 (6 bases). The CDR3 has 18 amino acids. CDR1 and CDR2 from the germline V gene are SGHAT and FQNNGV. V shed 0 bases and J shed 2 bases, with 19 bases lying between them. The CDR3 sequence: CASSLEGRPLQGNTEAFF. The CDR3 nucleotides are TGTGCCAGCAGCTTAGAGGGCCGTCCACTACAGGGTAACACTGAAGCTTTCTTT.

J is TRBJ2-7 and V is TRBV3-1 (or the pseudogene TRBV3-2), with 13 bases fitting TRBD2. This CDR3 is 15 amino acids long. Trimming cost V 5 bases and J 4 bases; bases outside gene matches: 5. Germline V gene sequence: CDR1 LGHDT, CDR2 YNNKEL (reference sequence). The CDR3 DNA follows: TGTGCCAGCAGCAAAACGGGACTAGCGGGGTACGAGCAGTACTTC. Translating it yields CASSKTGLAGYEQYF.

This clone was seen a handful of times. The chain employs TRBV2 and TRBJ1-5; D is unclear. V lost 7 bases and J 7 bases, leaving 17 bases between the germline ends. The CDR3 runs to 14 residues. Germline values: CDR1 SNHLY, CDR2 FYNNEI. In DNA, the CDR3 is TGTGCCAGCACCGAGAGCAGGCTGGTCCAGCCCCAGCATTTT. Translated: CASTESRLVQPQHF.

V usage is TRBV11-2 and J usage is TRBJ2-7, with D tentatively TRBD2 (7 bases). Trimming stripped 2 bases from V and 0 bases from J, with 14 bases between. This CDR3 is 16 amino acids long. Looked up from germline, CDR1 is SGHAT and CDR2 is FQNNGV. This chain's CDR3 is CASSLLRGGSSYEQYF. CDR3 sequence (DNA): TGTGCCAGCAGCTTATTGAGGGGGGGTAGCTCCTACGAGCAGTACTTC. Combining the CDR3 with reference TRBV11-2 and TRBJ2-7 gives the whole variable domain EAGVAQSPRYKIIEKRQSVAFWCNPISGHATLYWYQQILGQGPKLLIQFQNNGVVDDSQLPKDRFSAERLKGVDSTLKIQPAKLEDSAVYLCASSLLRGGSSYEQYFGPGTRLTVT.

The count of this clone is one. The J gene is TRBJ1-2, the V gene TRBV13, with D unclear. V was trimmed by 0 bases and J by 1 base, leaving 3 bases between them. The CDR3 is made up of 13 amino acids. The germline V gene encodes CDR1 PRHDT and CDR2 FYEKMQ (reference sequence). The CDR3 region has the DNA TGTGCCAGCAGCTTAGGCCTTAACTATGGCTACACCTTC. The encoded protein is CASSLGLNYGYTF.

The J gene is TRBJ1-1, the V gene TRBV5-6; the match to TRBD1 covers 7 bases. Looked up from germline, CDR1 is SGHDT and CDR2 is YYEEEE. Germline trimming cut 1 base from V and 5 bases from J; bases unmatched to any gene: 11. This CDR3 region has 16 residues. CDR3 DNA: TGTGCCAGCAGCTTGTTTTTTACAGGGGTTGCGACTGAAGCTTTCTTT. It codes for CASSLFFTGVATEAFF.

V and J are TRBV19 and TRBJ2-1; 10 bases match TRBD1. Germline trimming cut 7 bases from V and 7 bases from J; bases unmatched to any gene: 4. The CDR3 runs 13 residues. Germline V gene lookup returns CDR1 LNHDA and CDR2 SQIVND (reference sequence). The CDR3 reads CASTGQGRNEQFF. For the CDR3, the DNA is TGTGCCAGTACGGGACAGGGGCGTAATGAGCAGTTCTTC.

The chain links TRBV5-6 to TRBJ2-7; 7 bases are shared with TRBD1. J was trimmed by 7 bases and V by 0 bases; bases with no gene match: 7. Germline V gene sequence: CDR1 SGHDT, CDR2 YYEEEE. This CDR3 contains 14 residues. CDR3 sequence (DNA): TGTGCCAGCAGCTTGGCGGCAGGGGGAAAGGAGCAGTACTTC. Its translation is CASSLAAGGKEQYF.

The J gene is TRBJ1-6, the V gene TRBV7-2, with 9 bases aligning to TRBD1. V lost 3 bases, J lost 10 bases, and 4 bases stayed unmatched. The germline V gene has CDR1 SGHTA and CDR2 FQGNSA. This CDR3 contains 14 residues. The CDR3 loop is CASSLGQGLSPLHF. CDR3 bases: TGTGCCAGCAGCTTGGGACAGGGCCTCTCACCCCTCCACTTT.

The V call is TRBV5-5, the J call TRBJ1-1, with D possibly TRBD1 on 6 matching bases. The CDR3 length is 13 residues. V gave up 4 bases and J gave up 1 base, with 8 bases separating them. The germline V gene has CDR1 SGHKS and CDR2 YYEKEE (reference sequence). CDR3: CASSLGGNTEAFF. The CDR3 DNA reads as TGTGCCAGCAGCCTAGGGGGGAACACTGAAGCTTTCTTT.

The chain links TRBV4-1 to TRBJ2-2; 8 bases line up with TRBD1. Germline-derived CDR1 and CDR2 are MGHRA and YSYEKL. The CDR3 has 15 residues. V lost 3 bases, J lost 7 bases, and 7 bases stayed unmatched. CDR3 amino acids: CASSQDRAKGGELFF. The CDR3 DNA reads TGCGCCAGCAGCCAGGACAGGGCGAAGGGCGGGGAGCTGTTTTTT.

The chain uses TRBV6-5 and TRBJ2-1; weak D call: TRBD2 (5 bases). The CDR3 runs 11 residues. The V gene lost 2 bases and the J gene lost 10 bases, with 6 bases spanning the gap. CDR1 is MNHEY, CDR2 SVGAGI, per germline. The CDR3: CASSYRGEQFF. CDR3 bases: TGTGCCAGCAGTTACAGAGGGGAGCAGTTCTTC.

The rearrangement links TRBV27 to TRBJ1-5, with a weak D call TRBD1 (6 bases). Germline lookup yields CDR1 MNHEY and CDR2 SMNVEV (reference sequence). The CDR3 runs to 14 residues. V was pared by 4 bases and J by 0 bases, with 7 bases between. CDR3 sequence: CASSSQGSNQPQHF. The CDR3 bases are TGTGCCAGCAGTTCACAGGGTAGCAATCAGCCCCAGCATTTT.

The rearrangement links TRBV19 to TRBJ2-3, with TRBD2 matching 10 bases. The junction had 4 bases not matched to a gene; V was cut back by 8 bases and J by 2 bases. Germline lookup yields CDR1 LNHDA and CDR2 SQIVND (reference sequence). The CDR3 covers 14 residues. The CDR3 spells CASASGSYTDTQYF. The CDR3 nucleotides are TGTGCCAGTGCTAGCGGGAGCTACACAGATACGCAGTATTTT.

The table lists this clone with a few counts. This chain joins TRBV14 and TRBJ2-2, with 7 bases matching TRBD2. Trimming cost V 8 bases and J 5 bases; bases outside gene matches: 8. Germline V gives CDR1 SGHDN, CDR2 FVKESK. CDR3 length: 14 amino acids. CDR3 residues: CASSGTIRTGELFF. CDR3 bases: TGTGCCAGCTCAGGGACTATTAGGACCGGGGAGCTGTTTTTT. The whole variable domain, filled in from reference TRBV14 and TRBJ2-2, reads EAGVTQFPSHSVIEKGQTVTLRCDPISGHDNLYWYRRVMGKEIKFLLHFVKESKQDESGMPNNRFLAERTGGTYSTLKVQPAELEDSGVYFCASSGTIRTGELFFGEGSRLTVL.

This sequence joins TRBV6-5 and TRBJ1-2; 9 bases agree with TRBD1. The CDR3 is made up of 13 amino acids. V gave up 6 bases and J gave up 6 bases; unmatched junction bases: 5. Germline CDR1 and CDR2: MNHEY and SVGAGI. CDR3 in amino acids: CASRRGQGHGYTF. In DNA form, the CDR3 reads TGTGCCAGCAGGAGGGGACAGGGTCATGGCTACACCTTC.

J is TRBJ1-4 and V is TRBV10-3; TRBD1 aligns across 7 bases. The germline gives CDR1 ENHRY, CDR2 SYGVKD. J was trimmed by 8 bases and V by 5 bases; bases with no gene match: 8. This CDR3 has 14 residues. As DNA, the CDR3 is TGTGCCATCAGTCGGGCAGGGGGAGTGGAAAAACTGTTTTTT. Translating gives CAISRAGGVEKLFF.

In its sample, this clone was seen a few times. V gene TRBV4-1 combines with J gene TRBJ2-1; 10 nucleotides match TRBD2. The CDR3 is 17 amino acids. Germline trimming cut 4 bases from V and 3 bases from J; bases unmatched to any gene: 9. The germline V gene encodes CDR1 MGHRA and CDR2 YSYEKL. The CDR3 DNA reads TGCGCCAGCAGCCCCAATACAGCGGGGGGGTACTACAATGAGCAGTTCTTC. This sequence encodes CASSPNTAGGYYNEQFF.

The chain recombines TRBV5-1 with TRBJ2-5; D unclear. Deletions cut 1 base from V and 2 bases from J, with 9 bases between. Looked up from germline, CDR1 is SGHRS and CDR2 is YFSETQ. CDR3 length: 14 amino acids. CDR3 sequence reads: CASSLMSGQETQYF. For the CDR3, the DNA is TGCGCCAGCAGCTTGATGTCCGGGCAAGAGACCCAGTACTTC.

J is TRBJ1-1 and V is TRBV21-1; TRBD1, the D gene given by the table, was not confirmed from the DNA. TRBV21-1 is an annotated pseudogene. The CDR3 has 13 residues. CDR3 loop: CASSTTGPTEAFF. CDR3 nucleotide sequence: TGTGCCAGCAGCACGACAGGCCCCACTGAAGCTTTCTTT.

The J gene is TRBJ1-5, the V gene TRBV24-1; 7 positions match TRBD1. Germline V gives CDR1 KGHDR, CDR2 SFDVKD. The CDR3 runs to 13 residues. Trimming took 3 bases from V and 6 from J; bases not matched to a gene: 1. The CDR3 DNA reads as TGTGCCACCAGTGATCGACAGGGTCAGCCCCAGCATTTT. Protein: CATSDRQGQPQHF.

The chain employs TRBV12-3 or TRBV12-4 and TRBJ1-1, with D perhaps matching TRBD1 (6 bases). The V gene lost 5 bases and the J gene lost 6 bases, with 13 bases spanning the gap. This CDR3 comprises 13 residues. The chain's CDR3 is CASSTHPGAEAFF. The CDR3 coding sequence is TGTGCCAGCAGTACCCATCCAGGGGCTGAAGCTTTCTTT.

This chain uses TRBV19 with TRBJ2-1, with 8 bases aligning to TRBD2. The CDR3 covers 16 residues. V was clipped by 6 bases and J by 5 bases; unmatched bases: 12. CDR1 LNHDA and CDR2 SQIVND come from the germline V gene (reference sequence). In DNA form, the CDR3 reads TGTGCCAGTAGCAGCCTTAGCCGGGGGGGGAACAATGAGCAGTTCTTC. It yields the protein CASSSLSRGGNNEQFF.

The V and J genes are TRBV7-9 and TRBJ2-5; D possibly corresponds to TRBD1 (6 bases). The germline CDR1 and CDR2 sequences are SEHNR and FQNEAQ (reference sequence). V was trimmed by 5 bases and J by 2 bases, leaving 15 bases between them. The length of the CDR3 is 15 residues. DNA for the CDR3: TGTGCCAGCAGCCCTCGGACAGATAGACAAGAGACCCAGTACTTC. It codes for CASSPRTDRQETQYF. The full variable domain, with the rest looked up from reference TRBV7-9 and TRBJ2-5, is DTGVSQNPRHKITKRGQNVTFRCDPISEHNRLYWYRQTLGQGPEFLTYFQNEAQLEKSRLLSDRFSAERPKGSFSTLEIQRTEQGDSAMYLCASSPRTDRQETQYFGPGTRLLVL.

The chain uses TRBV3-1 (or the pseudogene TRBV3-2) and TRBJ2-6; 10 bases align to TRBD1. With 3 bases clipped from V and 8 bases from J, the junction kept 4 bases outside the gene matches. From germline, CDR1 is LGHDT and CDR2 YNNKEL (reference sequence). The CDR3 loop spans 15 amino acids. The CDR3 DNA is TGTGCCAGCAGCCATAGGACAGGGGGAACCAACGTCCTGACTTTC. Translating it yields CASSHRTGGTNVLTF.

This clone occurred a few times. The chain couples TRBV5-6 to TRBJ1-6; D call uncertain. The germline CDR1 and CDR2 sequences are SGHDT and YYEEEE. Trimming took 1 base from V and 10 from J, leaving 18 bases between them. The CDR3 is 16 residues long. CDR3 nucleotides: TGTGCCAGCAGCTTGCGGGAGACACCCTTTGTGTCACCCCTCCACTTT. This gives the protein CASSLRETPFVSPLHF.